This T cell receptor (beta chain) derives from a study of blood T cell repertoires in COVID-19. Looking at the study overall: Sources were T cells, B-cell-depleted T cells, or PBMCs; the material itself was cDNA or gDNA.

Study members were between about 18 and 95 years old and lived in 24 US regions. Exposed participants encountered a COVID-19 case during the 2 weeks preceding study entry. Authors' data handling: Amplified reference gene primers provided the basis for estimating nucleated cell counts. Sequenced by immunoSEQ multiplex PCR; TCRdb stores in-frame clones only, minus some. That table is the source of V, J and clone size, and D and trimming were worked out from the DNA. The sample includes 200,000 to 250,000 clones, 83% of them seen just once. Germline V lookup: CDR1 MGHDK, CDR2 SYGVNS. The CDR3 is 13 amino acids. Trimming pared 6 bases from V and 3 bases from J, leaving 11 bases between.

This chain links TRBV25-1 with TRBJ1-2; D perhaps matches TRBD1 (5 bases). Sequencing was performed on PBMCs or T cells enriched from blood (not recorded which). The receptor was isolated from a woman between 50 and 59 years old who had been exposed to COVID-19. The CDR3 DNA reads TGTGCCAGCAGATCAGACAGTTACTATGGCTACACCTTC. It is translated as CASRSDSYYGYTF.